This T cell receptor (beta chain) was profiled in a study of T cell responses to AZD1222 COVID-19 vaccine. The method was immunoSEQ multiplex PCR; TCRdb's version includes in-frame clones alone and lacks a portion of them. The sample contains fewer than 85,000 clones, around 87% of which appear only once. As for this clone: Its antigen is undetermined.

This CDR3 contains 15 residues. V gave up 2 bases and J gave up 5 bases, with 15 bases separating them. Looked up from germline, CDR1 is MNHEY and CDR2 is SMNVEV (reference sequence). The study's findings and limits: Increased Spike-specific TCR breadth and depth were observed after two AZD1222 doses. A mostly white British donor set with more females was recruited, and clonal diversity was possibly underestimated. In all cases, repertoires were sampled only after the peak T cell response. The reported proportion of spike-specific TCRs targeting unmutated variant regions was nearly half.

This sequence originates from an adult in good health. Sequencing used peripheral blood, obtained on day 0 of AZD1222 vaccination. This chain joins TRBV27 and TRBJ1-2; D possibly corresponds to TRBD1 (5 bases). CDR3 sequence reads: CASSLDSRDRYGYTF. In DNA form, the CDR3 reads TGTGCCAGCAGTTTAGATAGCAGGGATAGGTATGGCTACACCTTC.